Presented here are 3 T cell receptor beta chains from one specimen sequenced in a study of shared clonotypes between healthy human individuals. Only in-frame clones appear in the TCRdb table, and some are missing; sequencing was by immunoSEQ multiplex PCR. The sample holds about 2 million clones, approximately 94% seen once. Cells designated naive CD8 were CD45RO-negative and were positively selected for CCR7, with terminally differentiated effector memory CD45RA+ cells excluded. The specimen sequenced was naive CD8+ T cells sorted from blood. The receptors were gathered from a man between 18 and 29 years old in good health.

The CDR3 DNA follows: TGTGCCAGCAGCCCAATTACAGGGGGAGGCACTGAAGCTTTCTTT. Translation: CASSPITGGGTEAFF. The chain uses TRBV6-5 and TRBJ1-1, with 8 bases lining up with TRBD1. The ends lost 6 bases at V and 4 bases at J; junction bases unmatched: 10. Germline-derived CDR1 and CDR2 are MNHEY and SVGAGI. CDR3 size: 15 residues.

The chain joins TRBV13 to TRBJ2-3; D tentatively fits TRBD1 or TRBD2 (5 bases each). Germline V gene lookup returns CDR1 PRHDT and CDR2 FYEKMQ (reference sequence). The CDR3 covers 16 residues. The germline V and J ends were trimmed by 3 bases and 4 bases, with 17 bases remaining between them. Here the CDR3 reads CASSFTRDLSADTQYF. CDR3 in DNA: TGTGCCAGCAGCTTCACCCGGGACCTCTCGGCAGATACGCAGTATTTT.

The V gene is TRBV7-9, the J gene TRBJ2-5; TRBD2 matches at 13 bases. The trim removed 4 bases at V and 1 base at J, leaving 12 bases unmatched. This CDR3 contains 19 residues. The germline CDR1 and CDR2 sequences are SEHNR and FQNEAQ (reference sequence). The DNA for the CDR3 is TGTGCCAGCAGCTCGTTTTCCACGGGACTAGCGGGGCCCCAAGAGACCCAGTACTTC. It translates to CASSSFSTGLAGPQETQYF.